This section outlines one TCR beta chain sequence together with its context. Its target is unknown. This specimen belongs to a study of T cell responses to AZD1222 COVID-19 vaccine. Regarding the study as a whole: Mapped onto spike, vaccine-associated CD4 TCRs spanned it and were dominant at 160-218 and 743-854. Only a handful of AZD1222 recipients, more than five in all, had baseline seropositivity. White British donors predominated, females outnumbered males, and clonal diversity was possibly underestimated.

Here immunoSEQ multiplex PCR was the method, and the copy in TCRdb shows in-frame clones only, minus some. The top ten clones hold 7.6% of a sample with 100,000 to 150,000 clones, about nine tenths of them seen once. The material sequenced was peripheral blood, taken on day 0 of AZD1222 vaccination. The receptor comes from an adult in good health.

The CDR3 spells CASQGQGLYEQYF. The CDR3 DNA reads as TGTGCCAGCCAAGGACAGGGTTTATACGAGCAGTACTTC. This rearrangement joins TRBV3-1 (or the pseudogene TRBV3-2) to TRBJ2-7; TRBD1 matches at 8 bases. The CDR3 is made up of 13 amino acids. CDR1 LGHDT and CDR2 YNNKEL come from the germline V gene (reference sequence). The V gene end was trimmed by 8 bases and the J gene end by 4 bases; junction bases not matched to a gene: 7.